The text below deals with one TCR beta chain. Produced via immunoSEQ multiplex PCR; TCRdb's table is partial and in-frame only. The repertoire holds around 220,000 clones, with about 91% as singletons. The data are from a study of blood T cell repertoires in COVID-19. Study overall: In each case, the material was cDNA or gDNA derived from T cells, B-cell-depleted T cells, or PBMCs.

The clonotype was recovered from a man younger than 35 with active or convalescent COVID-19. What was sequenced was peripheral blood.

CDR3 nucleotide sequence: TGTGCCAGCAGCGTAGTGGGTGGGGCGAGCGATGAGCAGTTCTTC. It is translated as CASSVVGGASDEQFF. This sequence joins TRBV9 and TRBJ2-1; D is possibly TRBD1 (5 bases). V lost 0 bases to trimming and J lost 8 bases, with 15 bases between them. CDR1 and CDR2 (germline): SGDLS, YYNGEE. This CDR3 has 15 residues.